This passage covers 25 T cell receptor beta chains from one sample sequenced in a study of blood T cell repertoires in COVID-19. Method: immunoSEQ multiplex PCR; TCRdb's copy keeps in-frame clones and lacks some. In the table there are 300,000 to 350,000 clones, roughly 90% of which are singletons. Sequencing was carried out using PBMCs or T cells enriched from blood (not recorded which). The receptor set was obtained from a woman aged 25 to 39 who had been exposed to COVID-19.

This clone has just a few counts. The V gene is TRBV5-1, the J gene TRBJ1-6, with 11 bases aligning to TRBD1. The length of the CDR3 is 14 residues. CDR1 and CDR2 from the germline V gene are SGHRS and YFSETQ. V was clipped by 4 bases and J by 10 bases; unmatched bases: 4. This CDR3 is CASSPGTGGSPLHF. The CDR3 DNA follows: TGCGCCAGCAGCCCGGGGACAGGGGGGTCACCCCTCCACTTT. Based on the CDR3 plus reference TRBV5-1 and TRBJ1-6, the full variable domain is KAGVTQTPRYLIKTRGQQVTLSCSPISGHRSVSWYQQTPGQGLQFLFEYFSETQRNKGNFPGRFSGRQFSNSRSEMNVSTLELGDSALYLCASSPGTGGSPLHFGNGTRLTVT.

This chain uses TRBV30 with TRBJ2-1; 15 bases align to TRBD2. This CDR3 is 21 amino acids long. The V gene's germline CDR1 is GTSNPN and CDR2 SVGIG (reference sequence). The J segment lost 0 bases and the V segment lost 3 bases, leaving 15 bases of the junction unmatched. The DNA of the CDR3 is TGTGCCTGGAGCCCTCAAGGACTAGCGGGAGGGTCTTACAGCTCCTACAATGAGCAGTTCTTC. Its protein product is CAWSPQGLAGGSYSSYNEQFF.

This chain joins TRBV4-1 and TRBJ2-3; the match to TRBD2 covers 12 bases. This CDR3 spans 16 amino acids. Losses at the gene ends were 5 bases for V and 2 bases for J; bases not matched to a gene: 5. CDR1 is MGHRA, CDR2 YSYEKL, per germline. The CDR3 sequence is CASSKGLAGITDTQYF. CDR3 in DNA: TGCGCCAGCAGCAAAGGACTAGCGGGAATCACAGATACGCAGTATTTT.

CDR3 amino acids: CSVLFYDRASYGYTF. The CDR3 region has the DNA TGCAGCGTTCTGTTTTACGACAGGGCCAGCTATGGCTACACCTTC. The rearrangement joins TRBV29-1 to TRBJ1-2; TRBD1 matches at 7 bases. Germline V gene lookup returns CDR1 SQVTM and CDR2 ANQGSEA. The CDR3 extends over 15 amino acids. After removal of 5 bases from V and 4 bases from J, the junction contained 13 bases not matched to a gene.

The chain combines TRBV5-1 with TRBJ2-1; D ambiguous. This CDR3 is 15 amino acids long. CDR1 and CDR2 (germline): SGHRS, YFSETQ. The V gene lost 2 bases and the J gene lost 0 bases, with 9 bases spanning the gap. CDR3 sequence: CASSFAQSSYNEQFF. The CDR3 DNA reads as TGCGCCAGCAGCTTTGCACAAAGCTCCTACAATGAGCAGTTCTTC. The full variable domain, with the rest looked up from reference TRBV5-1 and TRBJ2-1, is KAGVTQTPRYLIKTRGQQVTLSCSPISGHRSVSWYQQTPGQGLQFLFEYFSETQRNKGNFPGRFSGRQFSNSRSEMNVSTLELGDSALYLCASSFAQSSYNEQFFGPGTRLTVL.

The chain is built from TRBV7-9 and TRBJ2-2; 7 nucleotides match TRBD1. The CDR3 spans 15 residues. V lost 4 bases to trimming and J lost 6 bases; unmatched junction nucleotides: 8. Germline assignment: CDR1 SEHNR and CDR2 FQNEAQ (reference sequence). This chain's CDR3 is CASSYYRGRPGELFF. CDR3 coding DNA: TGTGCCAGCAGCTATTACAGGGGAAGACCCGGGGAGCTGTTTTTT.

The chain recombines TRBV5-6 with TRBJ1-2; 9 nucleotides match TRBD1. With V trimmed by 8 bases and J by 4 bases, 6 bases remained unmatched. Germline CDR1 reads SGHDT; CDR2 reads YYEEEE. The length of the CDR3 is 13 residues. Here the CDR3 DNA reads TGTGCCAGTCACGTGGACAGGGGCTATGGCTACACCTTC. Amino acid sequence: CASHVDRGYGYTF.

The V and J genes are TRBV7-6 and TRBJ1-2; possible D gene TRBD1, 5 bases. Trimming removed 1 base from V and 4 bases from J, with 7 bases in between. Germline V gene lookup returns CDR1 SGHVS and CDR2 FNYEAQ. The CDR3 covers 13 residues. CDR3 residues: CASSLEQGYGYTF. CDR3 DNA: TGTGCCAGCAGCTTAGAGCAGGGCTATGGCTACACCTTC.

The V and J genes are TRBV5-1 and TRBJ2-1, with D tentatively TRBD1 (6 bases). V was clipped by 9 bases and J by 0 bases, with 16 bases between them. This CDR3 comprises 15 residues. Germline V gene data show CDR1 as SGHRS and CDR2 as YFSETQ. As DNA, the CDR3 is TGCGCCACCAGGGTAGGGGGTAGCTCCTACAATGAGCAGTTCTTC. Amino acid sequence: CATRVGGSSYNEQFF. The variable domain in full, completed from reference TRBV5-1 and TRBJ2-1, reads KAGVTQTPRYLIKTRGQQVTLSCSPISGHRSVSWYQQTPGQGLQFLFEYFSETQRNKGNFPGRFSGRQFSNSRSEMNVSTLELGDSALYLCATRVGGSSYNEQFFGPGTRLTVL.

V usage is TRBV3-1 (or the pseudogene TRBV3-2) and J usage is TRBJ1-5; D is unresolved. CDR3 size: 14 residues. Deletions cut 4 bases from V and 1 base from J, with 8 bases between. CDR1 is LGHDT, CDR2 YNNKEL, per germline (reference sequence). CDR3 in amino acids: CASSPSVSNQPQHF. CDR3 bases: TGTGCCAGCAGCCCTTCAGTGAGCAATCAGCCCCAGCATTTT.

This clone is a singleton in its sample. The rearrangement links TRBV3-1 (or the pseudogene TRBV3-2) to TRBJ2-7; TRBD2 aligns across 9 bases. This CDR3 region has 18 residues. Per germline, CDR1 LGHDT and CDR2 YNNKEL (reference sequence). V shed 0 bases, J shed 2 bases, and the junction held 11 bases outside the gene matches. DNA for the CDR3: TGTGCCAGCAGCCAAGATCGATTTGCTAGCGGGGCGACCTACGAGCAGTACTTC. Protein: CASSQDRFASGATYEQYF.

The rearrangement uses TRBV5-6 and TRBJ2-1; 7 nucleotides align to TRBD1. Germline V CDR1 and CDR2: SGHDT, YYEEEE. V trimming: 3 bases; J trimming: 6 bases; junction bases outside the gene matches: 6. The CDR3 contains 14 residues. CDR3 residues: CASSSTGSGNEQFF. Here the CDR3 DNA reads TGTGCCAGCAGCTCGACAGGGAGCGGCAATGAGCAGTTCTTC.

The chain has TRBV11-1 and TRBJ2-1, with 8 bases fitting TRBD2. CDR1 SGHAT and CDR2 FQDESV come from the germline V gene (reference sequence). The CDR3 is 15 amino acids. J was trimmed by 1 base and V by 7 bases; bases with no gene match: 6. CDR3: CASTDTSGSYNEQFF. The CDR3 region has the DNA TGTGCCAGCACCGACACTAGCGGATCCTACAATGAGCAGTTCTTC. Complete variable domain (other parts from reference TRBV11-1 and TRBJ2-1): EAEVAQSPRYKITEKSQAVAFWCDPISGHATLYWYRQILGQGPELLVQFQDESVVDDSQLPKDRFSAERLKGVDSTLKIQPAELGDSAMYLCASTDTSGSYNEQFFGPGTRLTVL.

The rearrangement joins TRBV27 to TRBJ2-7; 9 bases are shared with TRBD1. From germline, CDR1 is MNHEY and CDR2 SMNVEV (reference sequence). The CDR3 contains 15 residues. J lost 3 bases, V lost 3 bases, and 6 bases had no gene match. As DNA, the CDR3 is TGTGCCAGCAGTTTCCCGGGACAGGGATTCTACGAGCAGTACTTC. The encoded protein is CASSFPGQGFYEQYF.

V gene TRBV5-1 combines with J gene TRBJ2-4; 16 nucleotides match TRBD2. The CDR3 totals 20 residues. CDR1 and CDR2 (germline): SGHRS, YFSETQ. V shed 4 bases and J 3 bases; nucleotides not matched to a gene: 13. CDR3 region: CASSPRPGLAGGIFKNIQYF. The CDR3 DNA reads TGCGCCAGCAGCCCCAGGCCGGGACTAGCGGGAGGGATTTTCAAAAACATTCAGTACTTC. The variable domain in full, with the rest retrieved from reference TRBV5-1 and TRBJ2-4, is KAGVTQTPRYLIKTRGQQVTLSCSPISGHRSVSWYQQTPGQGLQFLFEYFSETQRNKGNFPGRFSGRQFSNSRSEMNVSTLELGDSALYLCASSPRPGLAGGIFKNIQYFGAGTRLSVL.

This sequence joins TRBV5-4 and TRBJ2-5; 8 bases line up with TRBD1. V shed 0 bases, J shed 0 bases, and the junction held 1 base outside the gene matches. CDR1 is SGHNT, CDR2 YYREEE, per germline (reference sequence). The CDR3 loop spans 15 amino acids. The DNA for the CDR3 is TGTGCCAGCAGCTTGGGGGACAGGTACCAAGAGACCCAGTACTTC. Translated, it gives CASSLGDRYQETQYF.

The V call is TRBV28, the J call TRBJ1-2; 8 bases are shared with TRBD1. From germline, CDR1 is MDHEN and CDR2 SYDVKM. This CDR3 spans 15 amino acids. The ends lost 4 bases at V and 7 bases at J; junction bases unmatched: 11. Here the CDR3 reads CASSYLRGPGSGYTF. The CDR3 DNA reads TGTGCCAGCAGTTATCTCAGGGGGCCGGGGTCTGGCTACACCTTC.

This chain connects TRBV4-1 to TRBJ2-7; D gene ambiguous. The V end lost 0 bases, the J end lost 0 bases, and 9 bases lay between the germline ends. The CDR3 contains 15 residues. Germline V lookup: CDR1 MGHRA, CDR2 YSYEKL. The chain's CDR3 is CASSQDLVSSYEQYF. CDR3 DNA: TGCGCCAGCAGCCAAGATCTTGTTAGCTCCTACGAGCAGTACTTC.

This clone showed up just once. The chain has TRBV15 and TRBJ1-6; a weak D match, TRBD1 (5 bases). Trimming took 0 bases from V and 8 from J, leaving 17 bases between them. This CDR3 region has 17 residues. CDR1 LNHNV and CDR2 YYDKDF come from the germline V gene (reference sequence). CDR3 sequence: CATSREGRDRVYSPLHF. CDR3 nucleotides: TGTGCCACCAGCAGAGAGGGGAGGGACCGCGTCTATTCACCCCTCCACTTT.

The J gene is TRBJ1-2, the V gene TRBV11-2; D not certain. This CDR3 is 13 amino acids long. Germline CDR1 and CDR2: SGHAT and FQNNGV. The V end was cut by 8 bases, the J end by 4 bases, with 14 bases between. CDR3 nucleotides: TGTGCCAGCGCCCTACAGAACCTCTATGGCTACACCTTC. Protein product: CASALQNLYGYTF.

The V and J genes are TRBV2 and TRBJ1-1, with D possibly matching TRBD1 (6 bases). Germline V lookup: CDR1 SNHLY, CDR2 FYNNEI. The CDR3 spans 14 residues. Trimming removed 7 bases from V and 2 bases from J, with 14 bases in between. The CDR3 coding sequence is TGTGCCAGCACCGTAAACAGGGACAACACTGAAGCTTTCTTT. Translated: CASTVNRDNTEAFF.

The chain is built from TRBV15 and TRBJ2-5; a weak D match, TRBD2 (6 bases). CDR1 is LNHNV, CDR2 YYDKDF, per germline (reference sequence). V lost 3 bases, J lost 5 bases, and 16 bases lay in between. This CDR3 has 15 amino acids. CDR3 loop: CATSRDPAGRETQYF. CDR3 nucleotide sequence: TGTGCCACCAGCAGGGATCCGGCGGGACGGGAGACCCAGTACTTC. Looking up the rest from reference TRBV15 and TRBJ2-5 gives the full variable domain: DAMVIQNPRYQVTQFGKPVTLSCSQTLNHNVMYWYQQKSSQAPKLLFHYYDKDFNNEADTPDNFQSRRPNTSFCFLDIRSPGLGDTAMYLCATSRDPAGRETQYFGPGTRLLVL.

The V and J genes are TRBV5-4 and TRBJ2-3; D possibly corresponds to TRBD2 (6 bases). The CDR3 extends over 16 amino acids. Germline CDR1 and CDR2: SGHNT and YYREEE (reference sequence). V was clipped by 2 bases and J by 1 base, with 14 bases between them. CDR3 DNA: TGTGCCAGCAGCTTATCCGGGAGAACGGGCACAGATACGCAGTATTTT. This sequence encodes CASSLSGRTGTDTQYF.

This chain joins TRBV19 and TRBJ1-2; 9 bases line up with TRBD1. CDR1 and CDR2 from the germline V gene are LNHDA and SQIVND (reference sequence). CDR3 length: 15 amino acids. V dropped 5 bases and J dropped 3; count of bases not matched to a gene: 7. CDR3 nucleotide sequence: TGTGCCAGTAGTCCGGGACAGGGTCCTCACTATGGCTACACCTTC. Protein sequence: CASSPGQGPHYGYTF.

V usage is TRBV1 and J usage is TRBJ2-7; the listed D gene, TRBD2, was not tested against the DNA. TRBV1 is an annotated pseudogene. The CDR3 totals 13 residues. The CDR3 nucleotides read TGCACCAGCAGCCAAGCCTTAGCGGGCCGAGGGAACTTC. Translation gives CTSSQALAGRGNF.